The source of this TCR beta chain is a study of preoperative IRX-2 immunotherapy in early breast cancer. Stated treatment: preoperative locoregional IRX-2 cytokine immunotherapy. The repertoire was sequenced with immunoSEQ multiplex PCR; TCRdb's copy has only in-frame clones and lacks some. Here the sample spans around 60,000 clones, roughly 94% being singletons. This receptor was identified in a human donor with breast cancer. Sample collection occurred from a patient treated with IRX-2 immunotherapy.

In DNA, the CDR3 is TGTGCCGGGGGACAGGGAGAAGGATCACCCCTCCACTTT. Encoded protein: CAGGQGEGSPLHF. The chain joins TRBV6-1 to TRBJ1-6, with TRBD1 identical over 9 bases. Germline CDR1 and CDR2: MNHNS and SASEGT. This CDR3 is built from 13 residues. Trimming removed 11 bases from V and 10 bases from J; junction bases left unmatched: 9.